This T cell receptor (beta chain) was sequenced in a study of cytomegalovirus exposure and HLA in healthy donors. Study-level results: Several of the most significant clusters were apparently associated with common viral pathogens in a later analysis.

In this sample, this clone turned up a few times. Antigen: not known. PCR employed 60 Vbeta and 13 Jbeta primers. TCRdb's copy holds only in-frame clones and misses some; the assay was immunoSEQ multiplex PCR. The table includes roughly 150,000 clones, under 90% detected once. Germline lookup yields CDR1 SGHAT and CDR2 FQNNGV. CDR3 length: 19 residues. V was cut by 8 bases and J by 9 bases, with 35 bases left in between. The chain employs TRBV11-2 and TRBJ2-1; D is possibly TRBD1 (6 bases). The sequencing input was PBMCs. This TCR derives from a boy between 2 and 10 years old in good health and CMV-seronegative. Written as DNA, the CDR3 is TGTGCCAGCGCCCCTCAACCCCAGGGGCGGCGTTATGTTGATGGTGAGCAGTTCTTC. This codes for CASAPQPQGRRYVDGEQFF.